The 7 T cell receptor beta chains below were found in one sample sequenced in a study of tumour-infiltrating T cells in Burkitt lymphoma. Profiled with immunoSEQ multiplex PCR; TCRdb holds only in-frame clones, not every one. Here the sample spans 450 to 700 clones, approximately 89% being singletons. Source material: tumor tissue. The receptors shown here come from a human donor with diffuse large B-cell lymphoma.

The chain has TRBV18 and TRBJ1-1; no clear D. The V end was cut by 5 bases, the J end by 5 bases, with 12 bases between. This CDR3 has 13 residues. Germline assignment: CDR1 KGHSH and CDR2 LQKENI. Written as DNA, the CDR3 is TGTGCCAGCTCAAACCTTGGAGAGACTGAAGCTTTCTTT. Translated: CASSNLGETEAFF.

The CDR3 sequence: CASGLTEETQYF. CDR3 DNA: TGTGCTAGTGGTTTGACCGAAGAGACCCAGTACTTC. J is TRBJ2-5 and V is TRBV12-5, with D unresolved. Germline V gene sequence: CDR1 LGHNT, CDR2 FRNRAP. The CDR3 is 12 amino acids. Trimming removed 2 bases from V and 3 bases from J, with 4 bases in between. Together with reference TRBV12-5 and TRBJ2-5, the CDR3 gives the full variable domain: DARVTQTPRHKVTEMGQEVTMRCQPILGHNTVFWYRQTMMQGLELLAYFRNRAPLDDSGMPKDRFSAEMPDATLATLKIQPSEPRDSAVYFCASGLTEETQYFGPGTRLLVL.

The chain couples TRBV5-1 to TRBJ2-5; no clear D. Germline CDR1 and CDR2: SGHRS and YFSETQ. Trimming stripped 0 bases from V and 3 bases from J, with 0 bases between. The CDR3 spans 11 residues. The CDR3, as DNA: TGCGCCAGCAGCTTGGAAGAGACCCAGTACTTC. The encoded protein is CASSLEETQYF. The full variable domain, with the rest looked up from reference TRBV5-1 and TRBJ2-5, is KAGVTQTPRYLIKTRGQQVTLSCSPISGHRSVSWYQQTPGQGLQFLFEYFSETQRNKGNFPGRFSGRQFSNSRSEMNVSTLELGDSALYLCASSLEETQYFGPGTRLLVL.

Comments on this clone: A junction end diverges from the germline sequence, so it may reflect a read error. The genes are TRBV19 and TRBJ2-7; TRBD1 matches 7 bases. The CDR3 sequence is 15 residues long. CDR1 is LNHDA and CDR2 is SQIVND in the germline V gene (reference sequence). DNA for the CDR3: TGTGCCAGTAGTATAGGGACAGGCGCCTCCTACGAGCAATACTTC. Translation: CASSIGTGASYEQYF.

The J gene is TRBJ1-4, the V gene TRBV13, with 11 bases matching TRBD1. There are 16 residues in the CDR3. J lost 6 bases, V lost 5 bases, and 8 bases had no gene match. Germline V gives CDR1 PRHDT, CDR2 FYEKMQ (reference sequence). CDR3 amino acids: CASSPDRTGGHEKLFF. CDR3 in DNA: TGTGCCAGCAGCCCCGATCGGACAGGGGGCCATGAAAAACTGTTTTTT.

The chain employs TRBV30 and TRBJ1-5; tentative D call: TRBD1 (6 bases). From germline, CDR1 is GTSNPN and CDR2 SVGIG (reference sequence). This CDR3 region has 16 residues. V was trimmed by 4 bases and J by 0 bases, leaving 16 bases between them. Here the CDR3 reads CAWKPRDKYSNQPQHF. The DNA for the CDR3 is TGTGCCTGGAAACCCCGGGACAAGTATAGCAATCAGCCCCAGCATTTT.

The gene calls are TRBV11-2 and TRBJ1-1, with 10 bases lining up with TRBD1. V trimming: 9 bases; J trimming: 5 bases; junction bases outside the gene matches: 12. Germline assignment: CDR1 SGHAT and CDR2 FQNNGV. This CDR3 has 15 residues. The CDR3: CASYALTGGRTEAFF. DNA for the CDR3: TGTGCCAGTTACGCCCTGACAGGGGGCCGAACTGAAGCTTTCTTT.